This passage covers 9 T cell receptor beta chains from one sample sequenced in a study of blood T cell repertoires in COVID-19. Profiled with immunoSEQ multiplex PCR; TCRdb holds only in-frame clones, not every one. The sample comprises around 620,000 clones, 70% to 90% of which are singletons, and about 0.24% rests with the top ten. The sample was peripheral blood. These receptor sequences come from a young woman with acute or convalescent COVID-19.

The chain uses TRBV12-3 or TRBV12-4 and TRBJ2-1; 7 bases fit TRBD2. CDR3 length equals 12 residues. V lost 5 bases and J lost 10; bases outside the gene matches: 5. The chain's CDR3 is CASSASGDEQFF. The CDR3 nucleotides read TGTGCCAGCAGTGCGAGCGGGGACGAGCAGTTCTTC.

V and J are TRBV7-2 and TRBJ2-7; 10 bases are a match to TRBD2. V lost 3 bases and J lost 0; bases outside the gene matches: 8. In germline, CDR1 is SGHTA, CDR2 FQGNSA. This CDR3 has 17 amino acids. The CDR3 nucleotides are TGTGCCAGCAGCTTCGGGCTAGCGGGGGTTAGCTCCTACGAGCAGTACTTC. It yields the protein CASSFGLAGVSSYEQYF. The whole variable domain, remainder taken from reference TRBV7-2 and TRBJ2-7, is GAGVSQSPSNKVTEKGKDVELRCDPISGHTALYWYRQSLGQGLEFLIYFQGNSAPDKSGLPSDRFSAERTGGSVSTLTIQRTQQEDSAVYLCASSFGLAGVSSYEQYFGPGTRLTVT.

This rearrangement joins TRBV2 to TRBJ1-2; D is undetermined. Trimming cost V 7 bases and J 4 bases, with 13 bases left between them. The CDR3 consists of 13 residues. The germline CDR1 and CDR2 sequences are SNHLY and FYNNEI. CDR3 bases: TGTGCCAGCAATACGGGGAATTTCTATGGCTACACCTTC. Protein: CASNTGNFYGYTF.

The gene calls are TRBV7-9 and TRBJ1-4, with a tentative D call TRBD1 (5 bases). The CDR3 totals 15 residues. Germline V gene data show CDR1 as SEHNR and CDR2 as FQNEAQ (reference sequence). The V and J ends lost 5 bases and 5 bases respectively, with 15 bases between them. The CDR3 sequence: CASSIKGARNEKLFF. In nucleotides, the CDR3 is TGTGCCAGCAGCATTAAAGGGGCCCGAAATGAAAAACTGTTTTTT. The full variable domain, with the rest looked up from reference TRBV7-9 and TRBJ1-4, is DTGVSQNPRHKITKRGQNVTFRCDPISEHNRLYWYRQTLGQGPEFLTYFQNEAQLEKSRLLSDRFSAERPKGSFSTLEIQRTEQGDSAMYLCASSIKGARNEKLFFGSGTQLSVL.

The chain joins TRBV6-2 or TRBV6-3 to TRBJ1-1; D remains ambiguous. Germline V gives CDR1 MNHEY, CDR2 SVGEGT. The CDR3 covers 12 residues. Trimming took off 5 bases at V and 13 bases at J, with 17 bases between the two ends. CDR3 residues: CASSPGNIVVFF. The CDR3 DNA reads TGTGCCAGCAGTCCCGGGAACATTGTGGTTTTCTTT.

This clone was counted a single time. The CDR3 protein is CASSQPRDSTYNEQFF. In DNA, the CDR3 is TGCGCCAGCAGCCAACCCCGGGACTCCACCTACAATGAGCAGTTCTTC. The J gene is TRBJ2-1, the V gene TRBV4-1; D possibly corresponds to TRBD2 (6 bases). The ends were cut back, 2 bases at V and 2 bases at J, with 13 bases in the middle. Germline V gene data show CDR1 as MGHRA and CDR2 as YSYEKL. The CDR3 runs to 16 residues.

The chain couples TRBV7-9 to TRBJ2-2, with no clear D. This CDR3 comprises 14 residues. In germline, CDR1 is SEHNR, CDR2 FQNEAQ (reference sequence). Trimming took off 2 bases at V and 7 bases at J, with 11 bases between the two ends. DNA of the CDR3: TGTGCCAGCAGCTTATTGGGCTTTGGCGGGGAGCTGTTTTTT. This gives the protein CASSLLGFGGELFF.

The CDR3 region is CASSVGDRKETQYF. The DNA for the CDR3 is TGTGCCAGCAGCGTAGGCGACAGGAAAGAGACCCAGTACTTC. This chain joins TRBV9 and TRBJ2-5, with D possibly TRBD1 on 6 matching bases. The CDR3 is 14 residues long. Trimming took 0 bases from V and 3 from J, leaving 9 bases between them. The germline V gene has CDR1 SGDLS and CDR2 YYNGEE.

The rearrangement joins TRBV5-4 to TRBJ1-3; weak D call: TRBD1 (5 bases). Trimming pared 0 bases from V and 2 bases from J, leaving 15 bases between. CDR3 size: 17 residues. The germline CDR1 and CDR2 sequences are SGHNT and YYREEE (reference sequence). The CDR3 loop reads CASSLGGREAAGNTIYF. CDR3 nucleotide sequence: TGTGCCAGCAGCTTGGGTGGCAGGGAGGCCGCTGGAAACACCATATATTTT.